This section outlines one T cell receptor beta chain sequence together with its context. Its antigen is unknown. These data are taken from a study of cytomegalovirus exposure and HLA in healthy donors. Findings and caveats of the study: Reports described diagnosis of cytomegalovirus status by the classifier as highly specific and sensitive. Being indistinguishable, some V segments were excluded, TRBV6-2 and TRBV6-3 among them.

The PCR was carried out with 60 Vbeta primers and 13 Jbeta primers. The repertoire was sequenced with immunoSEQ multiplex PCR; TCRdb's copy has only in-frame clones and lacks some. The sample yields 160,000 or so clones, roughly four fifths seen once. V dropped 3 bases and J dropped 0 bases, with 30 bases sitting between them. CDR1 is LNHNV, CDR2 YYDKDF, per germline (reference sequence). CDR3 length equals 22 residues. The chain employs TRBV15 and TRBJ1-3; D might be TRBD1 (6 bases). Sequenced: PBMCs. The TCR comes from a woman aged 40 to 50 in good health and CMV-seronegative. This CDR3 reads CATSREQGSYRSDLISGNTIYF. In nucleotides, the CDR3 is TGTGCCACCAGCAGGGAACAGGGAAGTTACCGGTCCGATCTTATCTCTGGAAACACCATATATTTT.